A single sample gave rise to the 11 T cell receptor beta chains below, sequenced in a study of control samples from healthy donors and cancer patients. Assay: immunoSEQ multiplex PCR; the TCRdb copy retains only in-frame clones and omits some. This table holds 180,000 or so clones, 91% found once. The sample comprised blood. The source of these receptors is a woman between 25 and 40 years old in good health.

Points on this clone: Other DNA sequences in the same sample also yield this CDR3. The chain is built from TRBV3-1 (or the pseudogene TRBV3-2) and TRBJ1-2; 8 bases fit TRBD1. The V gene end was trimmed by 0 bases and the J gene end by 5 bases; junction bases not matched to a gene: 2. The germline V gene encodes CDR1 LGHDT and CDR2 YNNKEL (reference sequence). The CDR3 contains 14 residues. The CDR3 is CASSQDRGLYGYTF. The CDR3 DNA is TGTGCCAGCAGCCAAGACAGGGGGCTTTATGGCTACACCTTC.

The chain uses TRBV7-2 and TRBJ2-7, with D perhaps TRBD1 (6 bases). Per germline, CDR1 SGHTA and CDR2 FQGNSA. The CDR3 covers 15 residues. V lost 1 base to trimming and J lost 3 bases, with 13 bases between them. DNA of the CDR3: TGTGCCAGCAGCTTAGTCGACAAGGGGGTCTACGAGCAGTACTTC. It specifies CASSLVDKGVYEQYF.

This chain uses TRBV30 with TRBJ2-3; 9 bases fit TRBD2. Germline CDR1 is GTSNPN and CDR2 is SVGIG (reference sequence). V was pared by 0 bases and J by 4 bases, with 5 bases of the junction left unmatched. CDR3 length equals 15 residues. CDR3 nucleotide sequence: TGTGCCTGGAGTGTAAATAGCGGGAGTGCAGATACGCAGTATTTT. Translated: CAWSVNSGSADTQYF.

The chain is built from TRBV10-2 and TRBJ2-5, with 13 bases that match TRBD2. Germline loops: CDR1 WSHSY, CDR2 SAAADI. V shed 8 bases and J 2 bases; nucleotides not matched to a gene: 2. There are 14 residues in the CDR3. For the CDR3, the DNA is TGCGCCAGCGGGGGACTAGCGGGACAAGAGACCCAGTACTTC. This translates into CASGGLAGQETQYF.

The V and J genes are TRBV30 and TRBJ1-1; possible D gene TRBD1, 6 bases. The CDR3 has 11 residues. Per germline, CDR1 GTSNPN and CDR2 SVGIG (reference sequence). V was cut by 0 bases and J by 12 bases, with 11 bases left in between. The CDR3 bases are TGTGCCTGGAGTGTGCAGGGGAGGACTTTCTTT. Its translation: CAWSVQGRTFF.

This chain connects TRBV7-3 to TRBJ2-2, with TRBD2 as a possible D gene (6 bases). Trimming cost V 6 bases and J 1 base, with 9 bases left between them. The CDR3 has 14 residues. CDR1 is SGHTA, CDR2 FQGTGA, per germline. CDR3 nucleotide sequence: TGTGCCAGCAGATCGGGACTGAACACCGGGGAGCTGTTTTTT. Residues: CASRSGLNTGELFF.

The CDR3 DNA follows: TGTGCCAGCAGCGTGGGGACAGCGAACACCGGGGAGCTGTTTTTT. Translated: CASSVGTANTGELFF. The chain combines TRBV9 with TRBJ2-2, with TRBD1 matching over 7 bases. CDR1 and CDR2 from the germline V gene are SGDLS and YYNGEE. Trimming cost V 2 bases and J 0 bases; bases outside gene matches: 1. The CDR3 has 15 residues.

With regard to this clone: The same CDR3 is also encoded by other DNA sequences in this sample. The gene calls are TRBV30 and TRBJ1-5; D uncertain. The CDR3 runs to 14 residues. Germline loops: CDR1 GTSNPN, CDR2 SVGIG (reference sequence). V dropped 0 bases and J dropped 2 bases, with 8 bases sitting between them. CDR3 residues: CAWSVRGGNQPQHF. CDR3 nucleotides: TGTGCCTGGAGTGTACGTGGGGGCAATCAGCCCCAGCATTTT. Based on the CDR3 plus reference TRBV30 and TRBJ1-5, the full variable domain is SQTIHQWPATLVQPVGSPLSLECTVEGTSNPNLYWYRQAAGRGLQLLFYSVGIGQISSEVPQNLSASRPQDRQFILSSKKLLLSDSGFYLCAWSVRGGNQPQHFGDGTRLSIL.

The gene calls are TRBV28 and TRBJ2-7; tentative D call: TRBD2 (6 bases). Germline V lookup: CDR1 MDHEN, CDR2 SYDVKM. V gave up 7 bases and J gave up 2 bases, with 15 bases separating them. The CDR3 sequence is 14 residues long. CDR3 sequence (DNA): TGTGCCAGCACCCCCAACTGGGGGGCCTACGAGCAGTACTTC. This encodes CASTPNWGAYEQYF.

The CDR3 reads CASSLMASGGAADTQYF. In DNA form, the CDR3 reads TGCGCCAGCAGCTTGATGGCCAGCGGGGGGGCCGCAGATACGCAGTATTTT. This chain links TRBV5-1 with TRBJ2-3; TRBD2 aligns across 10 bases. V lost 1 base to trimming and J lost 4 bases; unmatched junction nucleotides: 9. CDR1 is SGHRS, CDR2 YFSETQ, per germline. The CDR3 loop spans 17 amino acids.

The chain employs TRBV5-5 and TRBJ1-4, with D unclear. Trimming took 0 bases from V and 4 from J, leaving 4 bases between them. CDR1 is SGHKS and CDR2 is YYEKEE in the germline V gene (reference sequence). The CDR3 extends over 13 amino acids. The CDR3 DNA reads TGTGCCAGCAGCTTGGGACTTAATGAAAAACTGTTTTTT. It codes for CASSLGLNEKLFF.